This TCR beta chain emerged from a study of OX40 agonist ivuxolimab in advanced cancers. General observations from the study: The study observed clonal expansion of CD4+ and CD8+ blood T cells by week 6 at 0.1 to 3.0 mg/kg.

Data came from immunoSEQ multiplex PCR; TCRdb stores just in-frame clones and leaves some out. Of about 44,000 clones in the sample, over 70% were seen once. Worth noting for this clone: Its matching antigen is unknown.

The TCR originated in an adult with an advanced solid tumor such as melanoma, head and neck, liver or kidney cancer. The input for sequencing was CD4+ or CD8+ T cells sorted from blood, taken in a trial of the OX40 agonist ivuxolimab.

Here the CDR3 reads CATKAKRALTDTQYF. CDR3 nucleotides: TGTGCCACCAAGGCAAAGCGGGCCCTCACAGATACGCAGTATTTT. V gene TRBV6-5 combines with J gene TRBJ2-3; a weak D match, TRBD2 (6 bases). Per the germline V gene, CDR1 is MNHEY and CDR2 is SVGAGI. V shed 10 bases and J shed 2 bases, with 19 bases lying between them. The CDR3 extends over 15 amino acids.